These 25 T cell receptor beta chains originate from one sample sequenced in a study of blood T cells in healthy people across ages. A second PCR, run for roughly 7 to 11 cycles, used a sample-barcoded 5' primer plus a J-beta primer mix. TCRdb re-analysed the 5' RACE reads in MiXCR, keeping a single row per CDR3 protein. This table has hundreds of thousands of distinct CDR3 sequences, 58% appearing once. Sequencing input: blood. All receptors derive from a man aged 25 to 40 in good health.

This chain links TRBV11-2 with TRBJ2-1, with 8 bases aligning to TRBD2. The CDR3 is made up of 18 amino acids. CDR1 is SGHAT and CDR2 is FQNNGV in the germline V gene. With V trimmed by 1 base and J by 4 bases, 12 bases remained unmatched. The CDR3 nucleotides are TGTGCCAGCAGCTTAGGACTAGCGTCCAAGGTGGGGTACAATGAGCAGTTCTTC. It specifies CASSLGLASKVGYNEQFF. Full variable domain (rest looked up from reference TRBV11-2 and TRBJ2-1): EAGVAQSPRYKIIEKRQSVAFWCNPISGHATLYWYQQILGQGPKLLIQFQNNGVVDDSQLPKDRFSAERLKGVDSTLKIQPAKLEDSAVYLCASSLGLASKVGYNEQFFGPGTRLTVL.

The chain carries TRBV27 and TRBJ1-1, with TRBD1 matching over 8 bases. The junction had 5 bases not matched to a gene; V was cut back by 6 bases and J by 5 bases. There are 13 residues in the CDR3. Germline V gene data show CDR1 as MNHEY and CDR2 as SMNVEV (reference sequence). This CDR3 reads CASSQGARTEAFF. DNA for the CDR3: TGTGCCAGCAGCCAGGGGGCCCGTACTGAAGCTTTCTTT.

The chain has TRBV7-2 and TRBJ2-1; D perhaps matches TRBD1 (6 bases). The V gene's germline CDR1 is SGHTA and CDR2 FQGNSA. CDR3 length equals 15 residues. V lost 0 bases to trimming and J lost 8 bases, with 14 bases between them. Here the CDR3 reads CASSLAGQLFDEQFF. In nucleotides, the CDR3 is TGTGCCAGCAGCTTAGCAGGACAGCTTTTCGATGAGCAGTTCTTC.

This clonotype was seen repeatedly, ten times or more. V and J are TRBV5-1 and TRBJ2-7; TRBD2 agrees at 11 bases. The length of the CDR3 is 14 residues. Germline-derived CDR1 and CDR2 are SGHRS and YFSETQ. Trimming at V came to 8 bases and at J to 0 bases, leaving 4 bases not matched to a gene. In DNA, the CDR3 is TGCGCCAGTGCCGGACTAGCGGGCTCCTACGAGCAGTACTTC. Amino acid sequence: CASAGLAGSYEQYF. Full variable domain (missing parts from reference TRBV5-1 and TRBJ2-7): KAGVTQTPRYLIKTRGQQVTLSCSPISGHRSVSWYQQTPGQGLQFLFEYFSETQRNKGNFPGRFSGRQFSNSRSEMNVSTLELGDSALYLCASAGLAGSYEQYFGPGTRLTVT.

The chain's CDR3 is CASSLNLGGASSYEQYF. CDR3 sequence (DNA): TGTGCCAGCAGCTTAAATCTTGGGGGGGCCAGCTCCTACGAGCAGTACTTC. The genes are TRBV7-9 and TRBJ2-7, with a weak D call TRBD2 (7 bases). With 2 bases removed from V and 0 bases from J, the gap between germline ends came to 17 bases. Germline-derived CDR1 and CDR2 are SEHNR and FQNEAQ (reference sequence). CDR3 length: 17 residues.

The chain couples TRBV5-1 to TRBJ1-4; weak D call: TRBD1 (6 bases). Germline V gives CDR1 SGHRS, CDR2 YFSETQ. The length of the CDR3 is 17 residues. Trimming took off 1 base at V and 0 bases at J, with 13 bases between the two ends. The DNA for the CDR3 is TGCGCCAGCAGCTTGCTCCACAGGGAAGCAACTAATGAAAAACTGTTTTTT. Translated: CASSLLHREATNEKLFF. Together with reference TRBV5-1 and TRBJ1-4, the CDR3 gives the full variable domain: KAGVTQTPRYLIKTRGQQVTLSCSPISGHRSVSWYQQTPGQGLQFLFEYFSETQRNKGNFPGRFSGRQFSNSRSEMNVSTLELGDSALYLCASSLLHREATNEKLFFGSGTQLSVL.

This clonotype has ten or more counts. V usage is TRBV4-1 and J usage is TRBJ1-2; D ambiguous. The CDR3 totals 14 residues. Germline V gene data show CDR1 as MGHRA and CDR2 as YSYEKL. V was cut by 1 base and J by 1 base, with 7 bases left in between. DNA for the CDR3: TGCGCCAGCAGCCAAGTCCCCGATAACTATGGCTACACCTTC. Translating it yields CASSQVPDNYGYTF.

The chain links TRBV7-3 to TRBJ2-1; D assignment may be TRBD1 or TRBD2 (6 bases each). This CDR3 is 17 amino acids long. Trimming took 5 bases from V and 7 from J, leaving 24 bases between them. The V gene's germline CDR1 is SGHTA and CDR2 FQGTGA. CDR3 protein: CASSLRGARTSGNEQFF. As DNA, the CDR3 is TGTGCCAGCAGCCTAAGGGGGGCTAGGACGTCGGGGAATGAGCAGTTCTTC.

This clonotype was detected only a few times. This sequence joins TRBV29-1 and TRBJ2-5, with D tentatively TRBD2 (5 bases). V was cut by 2 bases and J by 5 bases, with 15 bases left in between. Germline assignment: CDR1 SQVTM and CDR2 ANQGSEA. The CDR3 length is 14 residues. In DNA, the CDR3 is TGCAGCGTTGAACGCCGGGGAGTAGGGGAGACCCAGTACTTC. Its protein is CSVERRGVGETQYF.

V gene TRBV12-3 or TRBV12-4 combines with J gene TRBJ1-2; unclear D gene. The germline V and J ends were trimmed by 6 bases and 6 bases, with 11 bases remaining between them. This CDR3 comprises 12 residues. The CDR3 loop reads CASRPLPDGYTF. The CDR3 DNA sequence: TGTGCCAGCAGGCCTTTACCTGATGGCTACACCTTC.

This clonotype came up once. V usage is TRBV14 and J usage is TRBJ2-1; D is unresolved. V was cut by 3 bases and J by 4 bases, with 13 bases left in between. The CDR3 loop spans 15 amino acids. Per the germline V gene, CDR1 is SGHDN and CDR2 is FVKESK. Here the CDR3 reads CASSHFRFGYNEQFF. The CDR3 region has the DNA TGTGCCAGCAGCCACTTCAGGTTCGGTTACAATGAGCAGTTCTTC. Supplemented by reference TRBV14 and TRBJ2-1, the full variable domain reads EAGVTQFPSHSVIEKGQTVTLRCDPISGHDNLYWYRRVMGKEIKFLLHFVKESKQDESGMPNNRFLAERTGGTYSTLKVQPAELEDSGVYFCASSHFRFGYNEQFFGPGTRLTVL.

The chain combines TRBV20-1 with TRBJ1-6; 7 bases align to TRBD1. There are 14 residues in the CDR3. The V gene end was trimmed by 4 bases and the J gene end by 8 bases; junction bases not matched to a gene: 8. Per germline, CDR1 DFQATT and CDR2 SNEGSKA (reference sequence). The CDR3 region has the DNA TGCAGTGCTACCGGGACAGTCGGGGATTCACCCCTCCACTTT. Its protein is CSATGTVGDSPLHF.

This rearrangement joins TRBV7-3 to TRBJ2-3, with TRBD2 matching over 9 bases. V shed 5 bases, J shed 2 bases, and the junction held 8 bases outside the gene matches. The CDR3 sequence is 16 residues long. Germline V gives CDR1 SGHTA, CDR2 FQGTGA. The CDR3 DNA reads TGTGCCAGCAGCATTTCTAGCGGGGAGTACACAGATACGCAGTATTTT. Its translation: CASSISSGEYTDTQYF.

The chain joins TRBV14 to TRBJ1-5, with D possibly being TRBD1 (6 bases). CDR3 length: 13 residues. Trimming left V 5 bases short and J 3 bases short, with 8 bases between. Germline V lookup: CDR1 SGHDN, CDR2 FVKESK. The CDR3 protein is CASSRGNNQPQHF. As DNA, the CDR3 is TGTGCCAGCAGCAGGGGGAACAATCAGCCCCAGCATTTT.

The chain combines TRBV6-5 with TRBJ2-7, with TRBD2 identical over 8 bases. CDR1 and CDR2 from the germline V gene are MNHEY and SVGAGI. The CDR3 spans 16 residues. Trimming took 0 bases from V and 1 from J; bases not matched to a gene: 5. The CDR3 region is CASSYSASGRSYEQYF. For the CDR3, the DNA is TGTGCCAGCAGTTACTCGGCTAGCGGGCGTTCCTACGAGCAGTACTTC.

This clonotype was seen just once. J is TRBJ1-2 and V is TRBV3-1; D call uncertain. V was cut by 0 bases and J by 2 bases, with 10 bases left in between. The length of the CDR3 is 15 residues. The germline CDR1 and CDR2 sequences are LGHDT and YNNKEL (reference sequence). The CDR3 bases are TGTGCCAGCAGCCAAGATACCAGGTCAAACTATGGCTACACCTTC. Its protein is CASSQDTRSNYGYTF.

The rearrangement links TRBV20-1 to TRBJ2-3; D is possibly TRBD1 (5 bases). Germline loops: CDR1 DFQATT, CDR2 SNEGSKA (reference sequence). V was pared by 0 bases and J by 2 bases, with 12 bases between. This CDR3 is built from 15 residues. This chain's CDR3 is CSARDLQGNTDTQYF. The DNA for the CDR3 is TGCAGTGCTAGAGATCTTCAGGGAAACACAGATACGCAGTATTTT.

The rearrangement joins TRBV28 to TRBJ1-5, with D unclear. The V end was cut by 7 bases, the J end by 4 bases, with 8 bases between. Per germline, CDR1 MDHEN and CDR2 SYDVKM. The CDR3 length is 12 residues. CDR3 sequence (DNA): TGTGCCAGCACGCCACCTAATCAGCCCCAGCATTTT. Translated: CASTPPNQPQHF.

The CDR3 DNA reads as TGTGCCAGCAGTGAATGGGTGGGGGGTGACAATTCACCCCTCCACTTT. Its protein is CASSEWVGGDNSPLHF. The gene calls are TRBV25-1 and TRBJ1-6, with D maybe TRBD1 (5 bases). The V gene's germline CDR1 is MGHDK and CDR2 SYGVNS. This CDR3 has 16 amino acids. V lost 1 base to trimming and J lost 7 bases, with 14 bases between them.

In this sample, this clonotype turned up many times. The junction differs from germline at one of its ends, possibly a read error. V is TRBV7-2 and J is TRBJ2-1; D is ambiguous. Germline V gene data show CDR1 as SGHTA and CDR2 as FQGNSA. This CDR3 is built from 13 residues. CDR3 protein: CASSISSYNEQFF. The DNA of the CDR3 is TGCGCCAGCAGTATCAGCTCCTACAATGAGCAGTTCTTC.

This chain links TRBV28 with TRBJ2-4, with 8 bases lining up with TRBD1. From germline, CDR1 is MDHEN and CDR2 SYDVKM. V was clipped by 4 bases and J by 9 bases; unmatched bases: 5. CDR3 length: 13 amino acids. The CDR3, as DNA: TGTGCCAGCAGTTCACAGGGGGTCAGCATTCAGTACTTC. Protein sequence: CASSSQGVSIQYF.

This clonotype has a handful of counts. The V call is TRBV2, the J call TRBJ2-3; 7 nucleotides line up with TRBD1. CDR1 and CDR2 from the germline V gene are SNHLY and FYNNEI. The CDR3 sequence is 12 residues long. With V trimmed by 9 bases and J by 3 bases, 3 bases remained unmatched. The CDR3 sequence: CARGTATDTQYF. The CDR3 bases are TGTGCCAGGGGGACAGCAACAGATACGCAGTATTTT.

This chain uses TRBV2 with TRBJ1-2; 7 positions agree with TRBD1. V shed 6 bases and J 9 bases; nucleotides not matched to a gene: 4. Per the germline V gene, CDR1 is SNHLY and CDR2 is FYNNEI. CDR3 length: 11 amino acids. CDR3 in amino acids: CASRLDRRYTF. The DNA of the CDR3 is TGTGCCAGCAGGCTGGACAGGCGCTACACCTTC.

This clonotype was detected only a few times. The V call is TRBV6-1, the J call TRBJ2-5; 8 bases align to TRBD2. Trimming took 3 bases from V and 2 from J; bases not matched to a gene: 8. Germline CDR1 reads MNHNS; CDR2 reads SASEGT. This CDR3 spans 16 amino acids. This CDR3 reads CASSDLTSGLQETQYF. The CDR3 coding sequence is TGTGCCAGCAGTGATTTAACTAGCGGCCTACAAGAGACCCAGTACTTC.

This chain links TRBV29-1 with TRBJ2-7; TRBD2 is a possible D gene (7 bases). CDR1 and CDR2 from the germline V gene are SQVTM and ANQGSEA. Trimming took 4 bases from V and 1 from J, leaving 14 bases between them. This CDR3 is 14 amino acids long. This CDR3 is CSVVGGAASYEQYF. The CDR3 DNA is TGCAGCGTTGTTGGGGGGGCAGCGTCCTACGAGCAGTACTTC.